These 20 T cell receptor beta chains share one sample of origin, sequenced in a study of metastatic and nonmetastatic thyroid tumors. Using MiXCR, TCRdb re-called clones from the PCR reads. Among fewer than 20,000 clones listed, about 20% were seen once. Prior to thyroid surgery, none of the patients had received any treatment. Specimen: adjacent normal tissue. These receptors originate from a female donor with papillary thyroid cancer or a benign thyroid nodule (not recorded which). Some clones in this sample may be carry-over from other donors' samples.

This clone was counted between two and nine times. The chain joins TRBV18 to TRBJ2-1, with 9 positions matching TRBD2. J lost 3 bases, V lost 2 bases, and 2 bases had no gene match. Germline lookup yields CDR1 KGHSH and CDR2 LQKENI. CDR3 length equals 15 residues. The CDR3 bases are TGTGCCAGCTCACCATCTAGCGGGGACTACAATGAGCAGTTCTTC. This encodes CASSPSSGDYNEQFF.

The V gene is TRBV5-5, the J gene TRBJ1-5; tentative D call: TRBD1 (5 bases). Trimming stripped 6 bases from V and 1 base from J, with 17 bases between. This CDR3 is 16 amino acids long. The V gene's germline CDR1 is SGHKS and CDR2 YYEKEE (reference sequence). The CDR3 region has the DNA TGTGCCAGCATCCACCGACACAGGTTGAGCAATCAGCCCCAGCATTTT. It encodes CASIHRHRLSNQPQHF.

The chain links TRBV25-1 to TRBJ1-6, with D tentatively TRBD1 (5 bases). The CDR3 sequence is 20 residues long. Germline V CDR1 and CDR2: MGHDK, SYGVNS. Trimming took off 5 bases at V and 9 bases at J, with 32 bases between the two ends. Written as DNA, the CDR3 is TGTGCCAGCAGTCCAATACCGAGCCATGGGGATGATATCGGGGGTTCACCCCTCCACTTT. Protein product: CASSPIPSHGDDIGGSPLHF.

This chain links TRBV5-1 with TRBJ2-3; TRBD2 might be the D (5 bases). V lost 7 bases to trimming and J lost 2 bases, with 8 bases between them. The germline V gene encodes CDR1 SGHRS and CDR2 YFSETQ. The CDR3 is 12 amino acids. The CDR3 nucleotides are TGCGCCAGCGCCGACTACACAGATACGCAGTATTTT. This translates into CASADYTDTQYF.

The V and J genes are TRBV27 and TRBJ2-7; no clear D gene. Germline V gene sequence: CDR1 MNHEY, CDR2 SMNVEV (reference sequence). The V end was cut by 5 bases, the J end by 6 bases, with 17 bases between. The CDR3 has 14 amino acids. The CDR3 DNA is TGTGCCAGCAGTCCCGACGGAGTGCGTGGCGAGCAGTACTTC. Its translation is CASSPDGVRGEQYF.

The rearrangement uses TRBV6-2 or TRBV6-3 and TRBJ2-1; the D gene is possibly TRBD2 (6 bases). CDR1 and CDR2 (germline): MNHEY, SVGEGT. V was shortened by 7 bases and J by 8 bases, with 15 bases between the two germline ends. This CDR3 contains 13 residues. The CDR3 sequence is CASTLMGRYEQFF. The CDR3 DNA sequence: TGTGCCAGCACTCTTATGGGGAGGTATGAGCAGTTCTTC.

This clone was counted a few times. The rearrangement links TRBV28 to TRBJ1-5, with TRBD1 identical over 10 bases. The V segment lost 3 bases and the J segment 8 bases; nucleotides outside the gene matches: 7. This CDR3 is 15 amino acids long. Germline V gives CDR1 MDHEN, CDR2 SYDVKM. CDR3: CASSLPTGGVEPQHF. The CDR3 nucleotides read TGTGCCAGCAGTTTGCCGACAGGGGGCGTGGAGCCCCAGCATTTT. Together with reference TRBV28 and TRBJ1-5, the CDR3 gives the full variable domain: DVKVTQSSRYLVKRTGEKVFLECVQDMDHENMFWYRQDPGLGLRLIYFSYDVKMKEKGDIPEGYSVSREKKERFSLILESASTNQTSMYLCASSLPTGGVEPQHFGDGTRLSIL.

This clone came up a few times. This chain joins TRBV20-1 and TRBJ1-4; possibly TRBD1 for D (6 bases). V lost 4 bases and J lost 7, with 22 bases in between. The CDR3 covers 16 residues. Germline V gene lookup returns CDR1 DFQATT and CDR2 SNEGSKA (reference sequence). CDR3 amino acids: CSANPLTGNGGEKLFF. The CDR3 bases are TGCAGTGCTAATCCTTTAACAGGGAACGGAGGTGAAAAACTGTTTTTT.

This clone was seen more than once but under ten times. A read error may account for a junction end that differs from germline. The chain is built from TRBV6-1 and TRBJ2-3; the D gene could be TRBD1 or TRBD2 (6 bases each). The CDR3 runs 13 residues. From germline, CDR1 is MNHNS and CDR2 SASEGT. The CDR3: CASGDTSTYTQYF. The CDR3 DNA sequence: TGTGCCAGCGGGGACACTAGCACATATACGCAGTATTTT.

V usage is TRBV27 and J usage is TRBJ1-6, with a possible D match to TRBD1 (5 bases). The CDR3 consists of 14 residues. The germline gives CDR1 MNHEY, CDR2 SMNVEV (reference sequence). Trimming cost V 6 bases and J 9 bases, with 15 bases left between them. CDR3 bases: TGTGCCAGCAGAGCGGACGGGGGAGTTTCACCCCTCCACTTT. The encoded protein is CASRADGGVSPLHF.

The chain links TRBV27 to TRBJ1-2; D gene uncertain. This CDR3 is 15 amino acids long. Trimming took 4 bases from V and 9 from J, leaving 21 bases between them. The germline V gene has CDR1 MNHEY and CDR2 SMNVEV (reference sequence). The CDR3 nucleotides are TGTGCCAGCAGTTCTTGGGAGACGGAGCGCGGGAGCTACACCTTC. Amino acids: CASSSWETERGSYTF.

V usage is TRBV30 and J usage is TRBJ2-7; D is possibly TRBD1 (6 bases). V was pared by 3 bases and J by 6 bases, with 21 bases between. Germline CDR1 reads GTSNPN; CDR2 reads SVGIG (reference sequence). The CDR3 has 15 residues. CDR3 nucleotide sequence: TGTGCCTGGAGCCCCCGGACAGAGTTGACGGGCGAGCAGTACTTC. It specifies CAWSPRTELTGEQYF.

This clone was detected only a few times. This chain joins TRBV30 and TRBJ2-5; D unresolved. Trimming cost V 0 bases and J 5 bases, with 16 bases left between them. The CDR3 consists of 15 residues. Germline loops: CDR1 GTSNPN, CDR2 SVGIG (reference sequence). CDR3 region: CAWSVQIGFGETQYF. CDR3 DNA: TGTGCCTGGAGTGTACAAATAGGCTTCGGGGAGACCCAGTACTTC. Variable domain in full (rest from reference TRBV30 and TRBJ2-5): SQTIHQWPATLVQPVGSPLSLECTVEGTSNPNLYWYRQAAGRGLQLLFYSVGIGQISSEVPQNLSASRPQDRQFILSSKKLLLSDSGFYLCAWSVQIGFGETQYFGPGTRLLVL.

Regarding this clone: This specimen includes other DNA sequences encoding the same CDR3. The rearrangement uses TRBV20-1 and TRBJ1-1; TRBD1 matches 7 bases. The CDR3 loop spans 14 amino acids. The trim removed 2 bases at V and 0 bases at J, leaving 3 bases unmatched. The germline gives CDR1 DFQATT, CDR2 SNEGSKA (reference sequence). CDR3 sequence (DNA): TGCAGTGCTAGAACGACAGGGTTGAACACTGAAGCTTTCTTT. Its translation: CSARTTGLNTEAFF.

This clone has a count of ten or more. The genes are TRBV27 and TRBJ1-1; D is possibly TRBD1 (6 bases). The V end was cut by 6 bases, the J end by 4 bases, with 12 bases between. Germline V gene sequence: CDR1 MNHEY, CDR2 SMNVEV (reference sequence). The CDR3 runs to 13 residues. CDR3 protein: CASSYRTATEAFF. Written as DNA, the CDR3 is TGTGCCAGCAGCTACCGGACAGCCACTGAAGCTTTCTTT.

In its sample, this clone was seen a few times. The chain has TRBV7-3 and TRBJ2-1; 8 positions match TRBD1. CDR3 length equals 15 residues. V lost 5 bases and J lost 2; bases outside the gene matches: 5. The V gene's germline CDR1 is SGHTA and CDR2 FQGTGA. The CDR3 loop reads CASSLDRGPYNEQFF. The CDR3, as DNA: TGTGCCAGCAGCCTAGACAGGGGTCCCTACAATGAGCAGTTCTTC.

This clone was recorded a few times. The chain combines TRBV20-1 with TRBJ2-1; TRBD2 is a possible D gene (6 bases). CDR3 size: 14 residues. The germline V and J ends were trimmed by 2 bases and 4 bases, with 12 bases remaining between them. Germline-derived CDR1 and CDR2 are DFQATT and SNEGSKA (reference sequence). The CDR3 spells CSARTGLNYNEQFF. The CDR3 nucleotides read TGCAGTGCTAGAACCGGACTAAATTACAATGAGCAGTTCTTC.

V gene TRBV5-1 combines with J gene TRBJ2-1; 9 bases fit TRBD2. V was pared by 1 base and J by 4 bases, with 6 bases of the junction left unmatched. Per the germline V gene, CDR1 is SGHRS and CDR2 is YFSETQ. There are 16 residues in the CDR3. CDR3 residues: CASSLTGAGGYNEQFF. In DNA, the CDR3 is TGCGCCAGCAGCTTGACAGGGGCGGGAGGGTACAATGAGCAGTTCTTC. The full variable domain, rest sourced from reference TRBV5-1 and TRBJ2-1, is KAGVTQTPRYLIKTRGQQVTLSCSPISGHRSVSWYQQTPGQGLQFLFEYFSETQRNKGNFPGRFSGRQFSNSRSEMNVSTLELGDSALYLCASSLTGAGGYNEQFFGPGTRLTVL.

This clone showed up just a few times. This chain uses TRBV6-1 with TRBJ2-7; D call uncertain. The V end lost 5 bases, the J end lost 7 bases, and 15 bases lay between the germline ends. Germline V gene lookup returns CDR1 MNHNS and CDR2 SASEGT. The CDR3 runs 13 residues. CDR3 DNA sequence: TGTGCCAGCAGTTCCGGGCCCCGTAGAGAGCAGTACTTC. Translated, it gives CASSSGPRREQYF.

Regarding this clone: Mismatch with germline at one junction end may stem from a read error. The CDR3 loop reads CASSLAPAGGHNEQSF. CDR3 nucleotide sequence: TGCGCCAGCAGCTTGGCCCCAGCGGGGGGACACAATGAGCAGTCCTTC. The V and J genes are TRBV5-1 and TRBJ2-1; 9 nucleotides align to TRBD2. The CDR3 totals 16 residues. The germline gives CDR1 SGHRS, CDR2 YFSETQ.